This T cell receptor (beta chain) was sequenced in a study of T cell responses to AZD1222 COVID-19 vaccine. Method: immunoSEQ multiplex PCR; TCRdb's copy keeps in-frame clones and lacks some. The sample carries around 99,000 clones, just over 90% recorded once. The CDR3 runs 17 residues. CDR1 is LGHNA and CDR2 is YNFKEQ in the germline V gene. V lost 1 base, J lost 6 bases, and 10 bases stayed unmatched. This clone came up once. This sample comprised peripheral blood, obtained on day 0 of AZD1222 vaccination. V gene TRBV4-2 combines with J gene TRBJ2-2; 8 bases agree with TRBD2. The TCR was taken from an adult in good health. The CDR3: CASSQANGRALSGELFF. The DNA of the CDR3 is TGTGCCAGCAGCCAAGCAAACGGGAGGGCCCTATCCGGGGAGCTGTTTTTT.